These 25 T cell receptor beta chains were all obtained from the same sample, sequenced in a study of T-cell memory formation after mild COVID-19. TCRdb used MiXCR to reprocess the 5' RACE reads, holding one entry per CDR3 protein. The data show 120,000 to 150,000 distinct CDR3 sequences, with 15% to 20% seen just once and around 2.4% held by the top ten. Sequenced input: PBMCs or a T cell subset sorted from them (not recorded which). Source of these receptors: an adult woman who had mild COVID-19 (a few samples of this study predate the infection). Cell type and time point are not known.

This clonotype appeared a few times. This rearrangement joins TRBV7-8 to TRBJ2-7, with a tentative D call TRBD1 (5 bases). The germline gives CDR1 SGHVS, CDR2 FQNEAQ. Trimming took 1 base from V and 6 from J, leaving 13 bases between them. The CDR3 extends over 14 amino acids. The DNA for the CDR3 is TGTGCCAGCAGCTTAGTGTCGTTGCAGGGCGAGCAGTACTTC. Translated: CASSLVSLQGEQYF. The full variable domain, in which reference TRBV7-8 and TRBJ2-7 provide the parts outside the CDR3, is GAGVSQSPRYKVAKRGQDVALRCDPISGHVSLFWYQQALGQGPEFLTYFQNEAQLDKSGLPSDRFFAERPEGSVSTLKIQRTQQEDSAVYLCASSLVSLQGEQYFGPGTRLTVT.

This clonotype has a handful of counts. V and J are TRBV4-1 and TRBJ2-1; 11 positions match TRBD1. Germline CDR1 and CDR2: MGHRA and YSYEKL. The CDR3 contains 16 residues. The trim removed 0 bases at V and 9 bases at J, leaving 7 bases unmatched. The CDR3 nucleotides read TGCGCCAGCAGCCAAGATCCCGGACAGGGGGCGGCTGAGCAGTTCTTC. It is translated as CASSQDPGQGAAEQFF.

The chain couples TRBV2 to TRBJ1-2; the match to TRBD1 covers 8 bases. This CDR3 contains 15 residues. In germline, CDR1 is SNHLY, CDR2 FYNNEI. Trimming at V came to 0 bases and at J to 7 bases, leaving 7 bases not matched to a gene. As DNA, the CDR3 is TGTGCCAGCAGTGAAGCAGGGACAGGCTTAGGTGGCTACACCTTC. Translation: CASSEAGTGLGGYTF.

This clonotype was recorded at least ten times. This chain's CDR3 is CASSVGQGSYEQYF. DNA for the CDR3: TGTGCCAGCAGCGTGGGACAGGGCTCCTACGAGCAGTACTTC. This sequence joins TRBV14 and TRBJ2-7; the match to TRBD1 covers 9 bases. CDR1 SGHDN and CDR2 FVKESK come from the germline V gene. This CDR3 has 14 amino acids. With 5 bases clipped from V and 0 bases from J, the junction kept 2 bases outside the gene matches.

The rearrangement links TRBV4-2 to TRBJ1-2; D remains unclear. Germline CDR1 and CDR2: LGHNA and YNFKEQ. The ends were cut back, 7 bases at V and 1 base at J, with 13 bases in the middle. This CDR3 has 14 amino acids. The CDR3 is CASTHERGNYGYTF. The CDR3 DNA sequence: TGTGCCAGCACCCACGAACGGGGTAACTATGGCTACACCTTC.

The table lists this clonotype with a few counts. The chain joins TRBV5-1 to TRBJ1-5, with D perhaps TRBD1 (6 bases). Germline V gene sequence: CDR1 SGHRS, CDR2 YFSETQ. The CDR3 consists of 14 residues. The V gene lost 7 bases and the J gene lost 3 bases, with 14 bases spanning the gap. This chain's CDR3 is CASRRTADNQPQHF. For the CDR3, the DNA is TGCGCCAGCCGCAGGACAGCTGACAATCAGCCCCAGCATTTT.

This clonotype occurred a few times. The chain recombines TRBV15 with TRBJ2-7; perhaps TRBD1 as D (5 bases). Trimming took off 3 bases at V and 3 bases at J, with 9 bases between the two ends. Germline assignment: CDR1 LNHNV and CDR2 YYDKDF (reference sequence). This CDR3 is built from 13 residues. CDR3 loop: CATSRDTFYEQYF. The CDR3 bases are TGTGCCACCAGCAGGGACACTTTCTACGAGCAGTACTTC. Together with reference TRBV15 and TRBJ2-7, the CDR3 gives the full variable domain: DAMVIQNPRYQVTQFGKPVTLSCSQTLNHNVMYWYQQKSSQAPKLLFHYYDKDFNNEADTPDNFQSRRPNTSFCFLDIRSPGLGDTAMYLCATSRDTFYEQYFGPGTRLTVT.

A few counts support this clonotype. This chain uses TRBV6-2 or TRBV6-3 with TRBJ2-6, with D perhaps TRBD2 (5 bases). Trimming stripped 5 bases from V and 2 bases from J, with 19 bases between. Germline CDR1 reads MNHEY; CDR2 reads SVGEGT. The CDR3 sequence is 18 residues long. CDR3 region: CASSRGGRVVTGANVLTF. In DNA, the CDR3 is TGTGCCAGCAGTCGAGGAGGACGGGTAGTGACTGGGGCCAACGTCCTGACTTTC.

This chain joins TRBV5-1 and TRBJ2-5; 8 bases are shared with TRBD1. Germline V gene lookup returns CDR1 SGHRS and CDR2 YFSETQ. This CDR3 contains 13 residues. V lost 4 bases to trimming and J lost 9 bases; unmatched junction nucleotides: 8. CDR3 in DNA: TGCGCCAGCAGCGTTGACAGGGGTGCGCCCCAGTACTTC. Encoded protein: CASSVDRGAPQYF.

This clonotype has a handful of counts. The chain joins TRBV5-1 to TRBJ2-2; D is possibly TRBD2 (6 bases). Trimming took 4 bases from V and 3 from J, leaving 16 bases between them. This CDR3 comprises 16 residues. Per germline, CDR1 SGHRS and CDR2 YFSETQ. CDR3 region: CASSEGLLEDTGELFF. CDR3 nucleotide sequence: TGCGCCAGCAGCGAGGGACTGCTTGAGGACACCGGGGAGCTGTTTTTT. The variable domain in full, completed from reference TRBV5-1 and TRBJ2-2, reads KAGVTQTPRYLIKTRGQQVTLSCSPISGHRSVSWYQQTPGQGLQFLFEYFSETQRNKGNFPGRFSGRQFSNSRSEMNVSTLELGDSALYLCASSEGLLEDTGELFFGEGSRLTVL.

V and J are TRBV6-2 or TRBV6-3 and TRBJ2-3; D assignment may be TRBD1 or TRBD2 (5 bases each). V was shortened by 2 bases and J by 7 bases, with 10 bases between the two germline ends. The length of the CDR3 is 13 residues. Germline V gives CDR1 MNHEY, CDR2 SVGEGT. CDR3 loop: CASSYGGSNTQYF. The DNA for the CDR3 is TGTGCCAGCAGTTACGGGGGTTCGAATACGCAGTATTTT.

This clonotype was seen a few times. This chain links TRBV29-1 with TRBJ1-1; D not certain. The ends were cut back, 7 bases at V and 4 bases at J, with 10 bases in the middle. This CDR3 contains 11 residues. Germline V CDR1 and CDR2: SQVTM, ANQGSEA. The CDR3 loop reads CSGARSTEAFF. The DNA of the CDR3 is TGCAGCGGGGCCCGGAGCACTGAAGCTTTCTTT.

CDR3 in amino acids: CSVAQTTGELFF. CDR3 bases: TGCAGCGTTGCACAGACCACCGGGGAGCTGTTTTTT. The chain joins TRBV29-1 to TRBJ2-2; D unresolved. Germline CDR1 and CDR2: SQVTM and ANQGSEA. The V end was cut by 4 bases, the J end by 4 bases, with 7 bases between. The CDR3 length is 12 residues.

The J gene is TRBJ2-3, the V gene TRBV9, with 14 bases identical to TRBD2. Losses at the gene ends were 2 bases for V and 2 bases for J; bases not matched to a gene: 10. The germline V gene has CDR1 SGDLS and CDR2 YYNGEE. The CDR3 totals 19 residues. The DNA of the CDR3 is TGTGCCAGCAGCGTTGGACTAGCGGGAGGAGTTGAGAACACAGATACGCAGTATTTT. It codes for CASSVGLAGGVENTDTQYF. The complete variable domain, with remaining parts taken from reference TRBV9 and TRBJ2-3, reads DSGVTQTPKHLITATGQRVTLRCSPRSGDLSVYWYQQSLDQGLQFLIQYYNGEERAKGNILERFSAQQFPDLHSELNLSSLELGDSALYFCASSVGLAGGVENTDTQYFGPGTRLTVL.

This clonotype was seen many times. The V and J genes are TRBV29-1 and TRBJ2-3; 10 bases line up with TRBD2. J lost 6 bases, V lost 6 bases, and 6 bases had no gene match. Germline CDR1 reads SQVTM; CDR2 reads ANQGSEA. The CDR3 spans 13 residues. Here the CDR3 reads CSVRPGLADTQYF. CDR3 coding DNA: TGCAGCGTGCGACCGGGACTAGCGGATACGCAGTATTTT.

This clonotype showed up just a few times. The chain links TRBV7-2 to TRBJ2-3; D is possibly TRBD2 (5 bases). The length of the CDR3 is 16 residues. Germline values: CDR1 SGHTA, CDR2 FQGNSA. The germline V and J ends were trimmed by 2 bases and 0 bases, with 12 bases remaining between them. The CDR3 DNA reads TGTGCCAGCAGCTTATTGCGGGCGGTTAGCACAGATACGCAGTATTTT. Protein product: CASSLLRAVSTDTQYF.

The chain combines TRBV10-3 with TRBJ2-3; D not certain. Germline V gene data show CDR1 as ENHRY and CDR2 as SYGVKD. The CDR3 contains 14 residues. Trimming stripped 8 bases from V and 2 bases from J, with 14 bases between. The DNA of the CDR3 is TGTGCCATCTCGAAAGGGATAATCACAGATACGCAGTATTTT. Encoded protein: CAISKGIITDTQYF.

The J gene is TRBJ1-2, the V gene TRBV20-1; D is uncertain. CDR1 and CDR2 (germline): DFQATT, SNEGSKA (reference sequence). V lost 4 bases and J 4 bases, leaving 16 bases between the germline ends. The CDR3 length is 14 residues. The CDR3, as DNA: TGCAGTGCTAACCCTGAACAAGGACCCTATGGCTACACCTTC. This codes for CSANPEQGPYGYTF.

There are a few counts of this clonotype. This sequence joins TRBV7-2 and TRBJ1-3; 7 bases match TRBD1. There are 16 residues in the CDR3. Germline CDR1 reads SGHTA; CDR2 reads FQGNSA. J lost 0 bases, V lost 1 base, and 3 bases had no gene match. The CDR3 nucleotides are TGTGCCAGCAGCTTAGGGGACAGACTCTCTGGAAACACCATATATTTT. This translates into CASSLGDRLSGNTIYF.

The rearrangement uses TRBV7-9 and TRBJ2-3, with TRBD2 matching over 8 bases. Germline V CDR1 and CDR2: SEHNR, FQNEAQ (reference sequence). This CDR3 comprises 21 residues. V shed 5 bases and J 2 bases; nucleotides not matched to a gene: 24. The CDR3 bases are TGTGCCAGCAGCACCCGCCCCCCCCCCTCGGGAGCGGGGGCCCTCACAGATACGCAGTATTTT. It encodes CASSTRPPPSGAGALTDTQYF.

The chain combines TRBV5-6 with TRBJ1-3; D uncertain. V lost 1 base and J lost 0, with 5 bases in between. Germline V CDR1 and CDR2: SGHDT, YYEEEE. This CDR3 is 14 amino acids long. The chain's CDR3 is CASSLRVSGNTIYF. CDR3 coding DNA: TGTGCCAGCAGCTTGCGGGTCTCTGGAAACACCATATATTTT. Full variable domain (outside the CDR3, taken from reference TRBV5-6 and TRBJ1-3): DAGVTQSPTHLIKTRGQQVTLRCSPKSGHDTVSWYQQALGQGPQFIFQYYEEEERQRGNFPDRFSGHQFPNYSSELNVNALLLGDSALYLCASSLRVSGNTIYFGEGSWLTVV.

There are a few counts of this clonotype. The gene calls are TRBV6-5 and TRBJ2-1, with a possible D match to TRBD2 (6 bases). This CDR3 contains 16 residues. V shed 2 bases and J shed 2 bases, with 13 bases lying between them. CDR1 MNHEY and CDR2 SVGAGI come from the germline V gene. CDR3 in amino acids: CASSYRRTKPYNEQFF. The DNA for the CDR3 is TGTGCCAGCAGTTACCGGCGGACTAAGCCCTACAATGAGCAGTTCTTC.

The sample holds many counts of this clonotype. The genes are TRBV6-2 or TRBV6-3 and TRBJ2-7; D possibly corresponds to TRBD2 (5 bases). Trimming took 4 bases from V and 2 from J, leaving 15 bases between them. The CDR3 sequence is 15 residues long. CDR1 is MNHEY and CDR2 is SVGEGT in the germline V gene. Written as DNA, the CDR3 is TGTGCCAGCAGTTCTTTGACTACCTTTACCTACGAGCAGTACTTC. It is translated as CASSSLTTFTYEQYF.

This clonotype was detected a few times. CDR3 in amino acids: CASSLGGTGSNQPQHF. The CDR3 nucleotides read TGTGCCAGCAGTTTAGGCGGGACAGGGAGCAATCAGCCCCAGCATTTT. J is TRBJ1-5 and V is TRBV12-3 or TRBV12-4; 9 nucleotides agree with TRBD1. This CDR3 has 16 residues. V was clipped by 1 base and J by 1 base; unmatched bases: 2.

This clonotype has only a few counts. V and J are TRBV7-9 and TRBJ2-7; 10 nucleotides align to TRBD1. The J segment lost 0 bases and the V segment lost 1 base, leaving 12 bases of the junction unmatched. The V gene's germline CDR1 is SEHNR and CDR2 FQNEAQ (reference sequence). This CDR3 comprises 19 residues. CDR3 amino acids: CASSLDRGRRTGGSYEQYF. CDR3 nucleotide sequence: TGTGCCAGCAGCTTAGATCGGGGTAGGCGGACAGGGGGCTCCTACGAGCAGTACTTC.